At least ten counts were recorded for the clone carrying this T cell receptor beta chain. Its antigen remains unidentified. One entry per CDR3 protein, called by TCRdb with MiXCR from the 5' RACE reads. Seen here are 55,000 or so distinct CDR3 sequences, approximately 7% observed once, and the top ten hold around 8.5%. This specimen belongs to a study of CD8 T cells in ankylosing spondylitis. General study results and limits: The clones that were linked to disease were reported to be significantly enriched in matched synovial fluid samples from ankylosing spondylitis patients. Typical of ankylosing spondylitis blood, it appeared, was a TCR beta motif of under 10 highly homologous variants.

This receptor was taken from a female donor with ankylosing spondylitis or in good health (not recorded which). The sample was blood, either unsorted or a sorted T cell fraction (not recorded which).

Here the CDR3 DNA reads TGCGCCAGCAGCCAAGATGGGAGCGGGGGGCGCACAGATACGCAGTATTTT. Its protein is CASSQDGSGGRTDTQYF. The chain uses TRBV4-1 and TRBJ2-3; 9 bases are a match to TRBD2. Germline V gene sequence: CDR1 MGHRA, CDR2 YSYEKL. The CDR3 spans 17 residues. The ends lost 0 bases at V and 1 base at J; junction bases unmatched: 5.